This T cell receptor (beta chain) derives from a study of T cells in Graves' hyperthyroidism and ophthalmopathy. The TCR beta CDR3 regions underwent amplification using RNA transcripts as the source. With the HTBI primer set, the TCR CDR3 went through a first round of RT-PCR. TCRdb ran MiXCR on the multiplex PCR reads and lists one entry per CDR3 protein. The sample comprises about 610,000 distinct CDR3 sequences, approximately 15% of which are singletons, and around 3.3% rests with the top ten. This CDR3 contains 16 residues. CDR1 and CDR2 (germline): MNHEY, SMNVEV (reference sequence). With 2 bases clipped from V and 7 bases from J, the junction kept 6 bases outside the gene matches.

V is TRBV27 and J is TRBJ1-6; 9 positions match TRBD1. Sample: blood. This TCR derives from a woman aged 35 to 49 with Graves' ophthalmopathy. The CDR3 DNA reads TGTGCCAGCAGTTTAGGGACAGGGATTTGGAATTCACCCCTCCACTTT. Translating it yields CASSLGTGIWNSPLHF.